This T cell receptor beta chain was retrieved from a study of cytomegalovirus exposure and HLA in healthy donors. Overall study context: Of roughly 360 genotyped donors, 81% grouped in the Caucasian-associated ancestry cluster.

It was with 60 Vbeta and 13 Jbeta primers that the PCR ran. Clones were read by immunoSEQ multiplex PCR, and TCRdb kept only the in-frame ones, dropping some. The sample shows under 200,000 clones, about three quarters of them seen only once. Trimming stripped 8 bases from V and 1 base from J, with 6 bases between. The CDR3 is 12 residues long. CDR1 is ENHRY, CDR2 SYGVKD, per germline. Broader study findings: Exclusion applied to some V segments, including TRBV6-2 and TRBV6-3, as they were indistinguishable.

Remarks on this clone: Its antigen remains unidentified.

Material: PBMCs. The rearrangement links TRBV10-3 to TRBJ1-3, with D hard to call. The receptor comes from a girl aged 5-17 years in good health and CMV-seronegative. The CDR3 spells CAISVSGNTIYF. CDR3 DNA: TGTGCCATCTCGGTATCTGGAAACACCATATATTTT.